A selection of T cell receptor beta chains follows, all from one sample in a study of CD8 T cells in ankylosing spondylitis. TCRdb fed the 5' RACE reads into MiXCR, producing one record per CDR3 protein. The table includes 200,000 or so distinct CDR3 sequences, 20% to 30% detected once. The specimen was blood, either unsorted or a sorted T cell fraction (not recorded which). All receptors come from a male donor with ankylosing spondylitis or in good health (not recorded which). The CDR3 runs from the conserved cysteine through the conserved F or W. D genes are given only for firm matches. Only part of the rows carry a size: once, few, many, or a class if the clone is expanded.

>many|TRBD2|TRBV7-8|TRBJ2-1
TGTGCCAGCAGCTTACAGGGTGGTAGCGGGATTGTCAATGAGCAGTTCTTC
CASSLQGGSGIVNEQFF
>-|TRBD1|TRBV29-1|TRBJ1-1
TGCAGCGTTGACCTACAGGGGAAGAACACTGAAGCTTTCTTT
CSVDLQGKNTEAFF
>many|TRBD1|TRBV2|TRBJ2-5
TGTGCCAGCCAAGTAGACAGGGGCCAAGAGACCCAGTACTTC
CASQVDRGQETQYF
>once|TRBD2|TRBV5-1|TRBJ2-7
TGCGCCAGCAGCGTACGCCTTCGGCTAGCGGATCCCTACGAGCAGTACTTC
CASSVRLRLADPYEQYF
>-|-|TRBV7-6|TRBJ2-3
TGTGCCAGCAGCTTAGAGTGGGAGGCCGGGGCAGATACGCAGTATTTT
CASSLEWEAGADTQYF
>once|TRBD2|TRBV3-1|TRBJ2-7
TGTGCCAGCAGCCAAGATAGACTAGCGGGAGCCCACGAGCAGTACTTC
CASSQDRLAGAHEQYF
>-|-|TRBV29-1|TRBJ2-3
TGCAGCGTCCTCCCCCTAGGCGGCACAGATACGCAGTATTTT
CSVLPLGGTDTQYF
>-|-|TRBV9|TRBJ2-5
TGTGCCAGCAGCGTAGCGGGTTCTCGGGAAGAGACCCAGTACTTC
CASSVAGSREETQYF
>many|-|TRBV12-3/TRBV12-4|TRBJ2-4
TGTGCCAGCAGTTGGGGGTTGGTAAACATTCAGTACTTC
CASSWGLVNIQYF
>-|-|TRBV6-1|TRBJ1-3
TGTGCCAGCAACCCGAATAGGGGGGACACCATATATTTT
CASNPNRGDTIYF
>-|TRBD2|TRBV20-1|TRBJ2-7
TGCAGTGCTCCCAACCATCGGACTAGCGGGAACGAGCAGTACTTC
CSAPNHRTSGNEQYF
>many|TRBD1|TRBV7-9|TRBJ1-1
TGTGCCAGCAGCCTGGACAGGGACTCTGAAGCTTTCTTT
CASSLDRDSEAFF
>-|TRBD2|TRBV6-1|TRBJ2-3
TGTGCCAGCAGCCAACTAGGCGGGGGAGGGGATACGCAGTATTTT
CASSQLGGGGDTQYF
>many|-|TRBV20-1|TRBJ2-1
TGCAGTGCTACCGATAGGGAGCAGTTCTTC
CSATDREQFF
>many|-|TRBV9|TRBJ2-1
TGTGCCAGCAGCGTAGCCCCCCTCGTAAATGAGCAGTTCTTC
CASSVAPLVNEQFF
>few|-|TRBV6-5|TRBJ2-7
TGTGCCAGCAGTTACGGCCGACTCTACGAGCAGTACTTC
CASSYGRLYEQYF
>many|-|TRBV7-9|TRBJ2-1
TGTGCCAGCAGCCCGAGGAACAGCGGTTACAATGAGCAGTTCTTC
CASSPRNSGYNEQFF
>many|-|TRBV29-1|TRBJ2-5
TGCAGCGTTGCCGACGGGACGGCGATAGAGGAGACCCAGTACTTC
CSVADGTAIEETQYF
>few|-|TRBV2|TRBJ2-1
TGTGCCAGCAGTGAAGCGACTGTTGGGGAGCAGTTCTTC
CASSEATVGEQFF
>-|-|TRBV6-1|TRBJ2-7
TGTGCCAGCAGCCACGAGGGGGTGGGAGGCTACGAGCAGTACTTC
CASSHEGVGGYEQYF
>many|-|TRBV10-3|TRBJ2-1
TGTGCCAGCGGGGTAGGGGCGGAGAATGAGCAGTTCTTC
CASGVGAENEQFF
>many|TRBD2|TRBV4-2|TRBJ2-5
TGTGCCAGCAGCCAAGATTTCACTAGCGGGCATCAAGAGACCCAGTACTTC
CASSQDFTSGHQETQYF
>-|-|TRBV6-1|TRBJ1-6
TGTGCCAGCAGCCGTGGGGGGATGGGTAATCATTCACCCCTCCACTTT
CASSRGGMGNHSPLHF
>many|-|TRBV3-1|TRBJ2-5
TGTGCCAGCAGCCAACCAGAGACCCAGTACTTC
CASSQPETQYF
>-|-|TRBV5-1|TRBJ2-1
TGCGCCAGCAGTTTGGGGGAGGAGAACGTCGGTGAGCAGTTCTTC
CASSLGEENVGEQFF
>once|TRBD1|TRBV20-1|TRBJ1-4
TGCAGTGCTGACAGGGGGGGATCGGGAAGTGAAAAACTGTTTTTT
CSADRGGSGSEKLFF
>once|TRBD1|TRBV12-3/TRBV12-4|TRBJ1-1
TGTGCCAGCAGTTCGGGGACAGGCCCGAACACTGAAGCTTTCTTT
CASSSGTGPNTEAFF
>-|-|TRBV20-1|TRBJ2-7
TGCAGTGCCAGGCGGACAGTATACGAGCAGTACTTC
CSARRTVYEQYF
>-|TRBD2|TRBV20-1|TRBJ2-3
TGCAGTGCCTGGGCTAGCGGGAGTAAAGATACGCAGTATTTT
CSAWASGSKDTQYF
>many|-|TRBV12-3/TRBV12-4|TRBJ2-7
TGTGCCAGCAGTTTAGGTTTTTCCTACGAGCAGTACTTC
CASSLGFSYEQYF
>-|TRBD2|TRBV20-1|TRBJ2-7
TGCAGTGCTCAGACTAGCGGGAGGGCCTCCTACGAGCAGTACTTC
CSAQTSGRASYEQYF
>many|TRBD1|TRBV5-1|TRBJ2-7
TGCGCCAGCAGCCGAGGACAGGAGATTCCCTACGAGCAGTACTTC
CASSRGQEIPYEQYF
>-|-|TRBV5-6|TRBJ2-7
TGTGCCAGCAGCAGCGTGGGCCGTTACGACGAGCAGTACTTC
CASSSVGRYDEQYF
>many|-|TRBV7-6|TRBJ2-1
TGTGCCAGCAGCTTCTCCAATGAGCAGTTCTTC
CASSFSNEQFF
>many|-|TRBV20-1|TRBJ1-1
TGCAGTGCTCGCAGGGGTAACCCTGAAGCTTTCTTT
CSARRGNPEAFF
>few|-|TRBV20-1|TRBJ2-5
TGCAGTGCTAGACAACGGGCCTGGGGTGGAGAGACCCAGTACTTC
CSARQRAWGGETQYF
>many|-|TRBV7-3|TRBJ2-3
TGTGCCAGCAGCTCAACCTCGGATACGCAGTATTTT
CASSSTSDTQYF
>many|-|TRBV10-3|TRBJ2-6
TGTGCCATCAGTGTCAACAATGGGTCTGGGGCCAACGTCCTGACTTTC
CAISVNNGSGANVLTF
>-|TRBD1|TRBV6-5|TRBJ2-5
TGTGCCAGCAGTTACCTCAGAAGACGACAGGGAAGCCAAGAGACCCAGTACTTC
CASSYLRRRQGSQETQYF
>many|-|TRBV27|TRBJ2-1
TGTGCCAGCAGTTATCACAATGAGCAGTTCTTC
CASSYHNEQFF
>-|-|TRBV5-1|TRBJ2-1
TGCGCCAGCAGCCTGGCCGCTCGCCCGGAAGGGGAGCAGTTCTTC
CASSLAARPEGEQFF
>many|TRBD1|TRBV6-4|TRBJ2-2
TGTGCCAGCAGTGACTCGAGGGGGCCCTCGAACACCGGGGAGCTGTTTTTT
CASSDSRGPSNTGELFF
>many|TRBD2|TRBV5-6|TRBJ2-1
TGTGCCAGCAGCTTGCGGGGACTAGCGGGAGGGCGGCAGTTCTTC
CASSLRGLAGGRQFF
>many|TRBD1|TRBV5-1|TRBJ2-3
TGCGCCAGCAGCTTGGGACAGGGGGGAAGAAGAGCAGATACGCAGTATTTT
CASSLGQGGRRADTQYF
>-|-|TRBV6-1|TRBJ1-3
TGTGCCAGCACCAAGAGTGGCTCTGGAAACACCATATATTTT
CASTKSGSGNTIYF
>-|TRBD1|TRBV4-2|TRBJ2-7
TGTGCCAGCAGCCAATCCGACAGGGACCACGAGCAGTACTTC
CASSQSDRDHEQYF
>few|-|TRBV5-4|TRBJ2-3
TGTGCCAGCAGCTCGCAAAGTAGCACAGATACGCAGTATTTT
CASSSQSSTDTQYF